This T cell receptor (beta chain) was sequenced in a study of T cells in Graves' hyperthyroidism and ophthalmopathy. The study's findings and limits: Ophthalmopathy was separated from stable hyperthyroidism by a 13 V-J model. Model output signaled ophthalmopathy a median 6.5 months ahead of onset.

This clonotype was counted many times. Its antigen is not known. It was RNA transcripts that yielded the amplified TCR beta CDR3 regions. Initially, a first-round RT-PCR of the TCR CDR3 employed the HTBI primer set. TCRdb reprocessed the multiplex PCR reads with MiXCR, giving one entry per CDR3 protein. The sample yields 200,000 to 250,000 distinct CDR3 sequences, around 24% seen once. CDR1 and CDR2 from the germline V gene are KGHDR and SFDVKD. Trimming cost V 4 bases and J 3 bases; bases outside gene matches: 9. The length of the CDR3 is 16 residues. The PBMCs were sourced from fresh peripheral blood (approximately 9 ml).

This chain connects TRBV24-1 to TRBJ2-5; 8 bases fit TRBD1. The sequenced sample was blood. The clonotype comes from a woman aged 40 to 50 with Graves' ophthalmopathy. The CDR3 protein is CATSEPTGGREETQYF. The CDR3 nucleotides read TGTGCCACCAGTGAACCAACAGGGGGTCGGGAAGAGACCCAGTACTTC.